This T cell receptor (beta chain) is drawn from a study of early T cells in non-severe SARS-CoV-2 infection (dated by TCRdb to about 2021). Notes on the research overall: Bulk RNA from unsorted whole blood was used for TCR sequencing, so alpha and beta chains could not be paired. Results and caveats for the whole study, not just this receptor: VDJdb matching was skewed toward anti-spike CD8 responses, so virus-specific expansions were likely underestimated and private and CD4 specificities were missed.

This clonotype was picked up a small number of times. Its specific antigen is unknown. Base qualities are not recorded, but no much larger clone differs from it by a single base. Set within a cohort of healthcare workers in London, UK, this nested case-control study involved weekly PCR testing of nasopharyngeal swabs along with blood sampling. Healthcare workers were enrolled in the week of the UK lockdown, from 23 to 31 March 2020, and were followed every week for up to roughly 15 weeks. CDR1 MDHEN and CDR2 SYDVKM were looked up in the germline V gene. Inclusive of the bounding cysteine and phenylalanine, the CDR3 is 15 residues long. The entry retains the CDR3 DNA only, 45 bases that are in frame from base 1. Deletion took 5 bases off V and 1 base off J, with a span of 12 bases between the germline ends. The library was generated by 5' RACE. Sequencing used a NextSeq 500. The TCR library protocol attached unique molecular identifiers to individual cDNA molecules to correct for sequencing error and PCR bias. TCR alpha and beta chains were both sequenced, and the abundances of alpha and beta sequences in each sample were closely correlated with each other. The authors processed their data as follows. Decombinator V4 was used to annotate TCR sequences for V gene, J gene and CDR3. Expanded TCRs were defined as changing significantly between any two time points under a Poisson model with p below 0.0001. TCR abundances were normalised to the total number of TCRs sequenced per sample and were expressed as counts per million. TRAV1-2 paired with TRAJ12, TRAJ20 or TRAJ33 defined MAIT TCRs, while TRAV10 paired with TRAJ18 defined iNKT TCRs. VDJdb, accessed 1 November 2021, was searched for CMV, EBV and SARS-CoV-2 annotated TCRs, excluding TCRs annotated for multiple antigens. TCRdb reanalyzed the raw reads on its own, using fastp at Q25 for trimming and MiXCR for clone calling, and kept in-frame beta chains. Rows merge per CDR3 protein into single entries with the most common DNA and genes. The V and J calls shown here were made by TCRdb, not taken from the authors' results. A total of 60,000 to 90,000 distinct CDR3 sequences appear in this sample, 8.5% to 10% of them only once. The ten top clones hold about 5.3% of the sample.

The sequenced sample was whole blood. This TCR was sampled from an adult who was a healthcare worker with PCR-confirmed SARS-CoV-2 infection or an uninfected control (not recorded which). This chain joins TRBV28 to TRBJ1-3; the D segment cannot be called with confidence. The DNA reads TGTGCCAGCAGTCCTGGGTGGGCTTCTGGAAACACCATATATTTT. This encodes CASSPGWASGNTIYF. The CDR3 plus the reference TRBV28 and TRBJ1-3 genes for the other parts give the full variable domain: DVKVTQSSRYLVKRTGEKVFLECVQDMDHENMFWYRQDPGLGLRLIYFSYDVKMKEKGDIPEGYSVSREKKERFSLILESASTNQTSMYLCASSPGWASGNTIYFGEGSWLTVV.